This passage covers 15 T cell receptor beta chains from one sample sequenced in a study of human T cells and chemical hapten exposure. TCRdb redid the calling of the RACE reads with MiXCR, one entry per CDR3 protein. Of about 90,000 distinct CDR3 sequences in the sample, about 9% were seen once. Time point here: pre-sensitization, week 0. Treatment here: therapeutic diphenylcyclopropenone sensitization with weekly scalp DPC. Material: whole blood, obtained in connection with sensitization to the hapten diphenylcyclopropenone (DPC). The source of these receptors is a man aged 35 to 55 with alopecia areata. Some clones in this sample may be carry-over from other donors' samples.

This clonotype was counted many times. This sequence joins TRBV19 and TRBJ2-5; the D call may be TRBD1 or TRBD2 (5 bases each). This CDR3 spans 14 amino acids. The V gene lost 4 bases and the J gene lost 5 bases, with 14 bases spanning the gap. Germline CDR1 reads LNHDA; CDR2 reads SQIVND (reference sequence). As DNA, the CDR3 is TGTGCCAGTAGTAGTTCCGGGGCCCGGGAGACCCAGTACTTC. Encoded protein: CASSSSGARETQYF.

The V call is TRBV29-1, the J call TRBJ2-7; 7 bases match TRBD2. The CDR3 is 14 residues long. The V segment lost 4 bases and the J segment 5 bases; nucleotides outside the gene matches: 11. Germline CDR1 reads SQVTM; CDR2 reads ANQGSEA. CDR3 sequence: CSVVGLDPGNEQYV. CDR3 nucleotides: TGCAGCGTTGTAGGACTAGACCCGGGAAACGAGCAGTACGTC.

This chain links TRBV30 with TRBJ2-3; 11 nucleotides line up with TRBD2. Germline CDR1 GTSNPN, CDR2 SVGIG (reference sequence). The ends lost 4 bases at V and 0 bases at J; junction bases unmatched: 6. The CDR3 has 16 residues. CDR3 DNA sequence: TGTGCCTGGAATGAGGGACTAGCGGCCAGCACAGATACGCAGTATTTT. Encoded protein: CAWNEGLAASTDTQYF.

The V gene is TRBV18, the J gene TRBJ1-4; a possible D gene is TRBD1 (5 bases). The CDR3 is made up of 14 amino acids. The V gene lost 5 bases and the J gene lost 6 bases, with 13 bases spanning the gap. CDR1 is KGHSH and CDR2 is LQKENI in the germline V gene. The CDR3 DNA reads TGTGCCAGCTCATCCGGGACGAGTGATGAAAAACTGTTTTTT. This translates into CASSSGTSDEKLFF.

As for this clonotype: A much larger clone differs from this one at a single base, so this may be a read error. This CDR3 is CASSLSMRGARGYTF. The CDR3 coding sequence is TGTGCCAGCAGTTTATCGATGCGGGGGGCGCGGGGCTACACCTTC. The V call is TRBV27, the J call TRBJ1-2; a weak D match, TRBD1 (6 bases). The CDR3 loop spans 15 amino acids. Germline assignment: CDR1 MNHEY and CDR2 SMNVEV (reference sequence). The germline V and J ends were trimmed by 0 bases and 8 bases, with 16 bases remaining between them.

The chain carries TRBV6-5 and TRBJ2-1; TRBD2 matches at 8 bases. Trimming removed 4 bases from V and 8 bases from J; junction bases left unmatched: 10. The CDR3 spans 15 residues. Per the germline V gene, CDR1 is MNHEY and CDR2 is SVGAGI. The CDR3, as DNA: TGTGCCAGCAGTTCCCCGGGACTAGGGGGTGATGAGCAGTTCTTC. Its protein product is CASSSPGLGGDEQFF.

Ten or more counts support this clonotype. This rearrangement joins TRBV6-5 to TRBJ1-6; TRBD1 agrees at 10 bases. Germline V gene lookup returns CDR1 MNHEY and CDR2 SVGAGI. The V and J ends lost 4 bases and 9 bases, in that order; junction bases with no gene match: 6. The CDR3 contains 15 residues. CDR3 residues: CASSWGQGMGSPLHF. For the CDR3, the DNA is TGTGCCAGCAGTTGGGGACAGGGGATGGGTTCACCCCTCCACTTT.

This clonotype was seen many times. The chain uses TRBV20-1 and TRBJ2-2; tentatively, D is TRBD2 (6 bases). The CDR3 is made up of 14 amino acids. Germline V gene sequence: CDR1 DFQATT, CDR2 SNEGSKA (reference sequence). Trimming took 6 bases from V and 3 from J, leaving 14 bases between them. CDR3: CSAPGGGHTGELFF. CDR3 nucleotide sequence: TGCAGTGCCCCCGGGGGAGGTCACACCGGGGAGCTGTTTTTT.

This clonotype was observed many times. The CDR3 here is CASTQSGGSGNTIYF. CDR3 coding DNA: TGTGCCAGCACTCAATCAGGGGGATCTGGAAACACCATATATTTT. The gene calls are TRBV6-6 and TRBJ1-3, with 7 bases lining up with TRBD1. V shed 7 bases and J 1 base; nucleotides not matched to a gene: 7. Germline V gives CDR1 MNHNY, CDR2 SVGAGI (reference sequence). The CDR3 sequence is 15 residues long.

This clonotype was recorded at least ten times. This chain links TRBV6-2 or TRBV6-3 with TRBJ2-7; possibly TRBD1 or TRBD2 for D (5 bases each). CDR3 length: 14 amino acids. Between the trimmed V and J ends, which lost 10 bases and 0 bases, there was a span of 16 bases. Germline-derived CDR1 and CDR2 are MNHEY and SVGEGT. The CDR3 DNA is TGTGCCACCAAGGGGAGCGCCCGCTCCTACGAGCAGTACGTC. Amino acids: CATKGSARSYEQYV.

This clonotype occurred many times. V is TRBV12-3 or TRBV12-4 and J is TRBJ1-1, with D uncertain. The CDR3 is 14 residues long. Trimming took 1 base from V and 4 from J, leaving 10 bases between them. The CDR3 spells CASSLEVVGTEAFF. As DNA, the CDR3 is TGTGCCAGCAGTTTAGAGGTTGTTGGCACTGAAGCTTTCTTT.

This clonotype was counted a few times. This CDR3 reads CAWSNAGGRDTQYF. CDR3 coding DNA: TGTGCCTGGAGTAACGCGGGAGGCCGCGATACGCAGTATTTT. This sequence joins TRBV30 and TRBJ2-3; 8 bases agree with TRBD2. The CDR3 has 14 amino acids. CDR1 is GTSNPN, CDR2 SVGIG, per germline (reference sequence). The V and J ends lost 2 bases and 6 bases, in that order; junction bases with no gene match: 7.

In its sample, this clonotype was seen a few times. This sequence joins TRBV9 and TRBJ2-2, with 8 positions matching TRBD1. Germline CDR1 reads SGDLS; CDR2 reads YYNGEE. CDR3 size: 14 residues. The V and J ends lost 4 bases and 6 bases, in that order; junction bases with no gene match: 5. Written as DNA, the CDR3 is TGTGCCAGCAGCACAGGGACAGGCGCCGGGGAGCTGTTTTTT. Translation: CASSTGTGAGELFF.

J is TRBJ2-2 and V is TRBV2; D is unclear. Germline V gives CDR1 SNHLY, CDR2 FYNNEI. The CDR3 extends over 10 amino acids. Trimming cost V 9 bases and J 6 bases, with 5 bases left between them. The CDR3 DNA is TGTGCCAGGGAATCCGGGGAGCTGTTTTTT. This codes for CARESGELFF.

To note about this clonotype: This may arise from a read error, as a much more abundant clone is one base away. The CDR3 DNA follows: TGTGCCGGCAGCTTTTATTGGGGGCCCTACGAGCAGTACGTC. Translating gives CAGSFYWGPYEQYV. The chain is built from TRBV7-2 and TRBJ2-7, with D perhaps matching TRBD1 (6 bases). The CDR3 has 14 amino acids. Germline V gene lookup returns CDR1 SGHTA and CDR2 FQGNSA.